The sequence of this T cell receptor beta chain was determined in a study of early T cells in non-severe SARS-CoV-2 infection. Overall study context: Bulk RNA isolated from unsorted whole blood underwent sequencing; chains were not paired.

With regard to this clonotype: The antigen remains undetermined.

In germline, CDR1 is MDHEN, CDR2 SYDVKM. The CDR3 has 15 residues. J lost 7 bases, V lost 4 bases, and 6 bases had no gene match. TCRdb re-called the 5' RACE reads through MiXCR, storing one row per CDR3 protein. Among fewer than 95,000 distinct CDR3 sequences listed, roughly 15% were seen once. Points from the study as a whole: Matching against VDJdb likely underestimated virus-specific expansions, favoring anti-spike CD8.

The chain carries TRBV28 and TRBJ1-4, with 10 positions matching TRBD1. This receptor was taken from an adult who was a healthcare worker with PCR-confirmed SARS-CoV-2 infection or an uninfected control (not recorded which). The source was whole blood, collected at baseline. CDR3 nucleotides: TGTGCCAGCAGTTCTACCGGGACAGGGGTTGAAAAACTGTTTTTT. As protein: CASSSTGTGVEKLFF.